This is a list of T cell receptor beta chains from one sample in a study of low-dose radiotherapy and immunotherapy resistance in tumors. TCRdb reprocessed the reads via MiXCR and lists one record per CDR3 protein. The sample contains roughly 90,000 distinct CDR3 sequences, under 25% of which appear only once. Sequencing used PBMCs, obtained after low-dose radiotherapy plus immunotherapy. These TCRs come from a female donor with ovarian cancer. CDR3s include the opening cysteine and the closing phenylalanine or tryptophan. D genes are given only for firm matches. Part of the rows lack a size; the others show once, few, many or a class for expanded clones.

v_call	d_call	clone_size	j_call	cdr3_aa	cdr3_nt
TRBV7-2	.	many	TRBJ1-1	CASSFGPGMRNTEAFF	TGTGCCAGCAGCTTCGGACCAGGGATGAGGAACACTGAAGCTTTCTTT
TRBV20-1	TRBD1	many	TRBJ1-1	CSACGNRGGTEAFF	TGCAGTGCTTGCGGAAACAGGGGAGGGACTGAAGCTTTCTTT
TRBV23-1	TRBD1	many	TRBJ2-3	CASSLRDRMVTDTQYF	TGCGCCAGCAGTCTGAGGGACAGAATGGTGACAGATACGCAGTATTTT
TRBV27	.	.	TRBJ2-3	CASSLSAGFSDTQYF	TGTGCCAGCAGTCTCTCGGCAGGGTTCTCAGATACGCAGTATTTT
TRBV2	TRBD1	many	TRBJ2-3	CASRRQGVRTDTQYF	TGTGCCAGCAGGCGACAGGGGGTCCGCACAGATACGCAGTATTTT
TRBV5-1	.	.	TRBJ2-7	CASSGPLAGEQYF	TGCGCCAGCAGCGGGCCCTTGGCGGGGGAGCAGTACTTC
TRBV12-3/TRBV12-4	TRBD1	many	TRBJ2-7	CASWDRGLYEQYF	TGTGCCAGCTGGGACAGGGGGCTATACGAGCAGTACTTC
TRBV4-1	.	many	TRBJ1-3	CASSQGILRRDSGNTIYF	TGCGCCAGCAGCCAAGGGATCCTCCGACGGGACTCTGGAAACACCATATATTTT
TRBV2	.	few	TRBJ2-1	CASIGGLYNEQFF	TGTGCCAGCATAGGGGGGCTTTACAATGAGCAGTTCTTC
TRBV11-3	TRBD1	many	TRBJ2-3	CASSLGQGPTDTQYF	TGTGCCAGCAGCCTGGGACAGGGGCCCACAGATACGCAGTATTTT
TRBV4-1	.	many	TRBJ1-1	CASSQAPGQTLSNTEAFF	TGCGCCAGCAGCCAGGCGCCTGGGCAGACCCTATCGAACACTGAAGCTTTCTTT
TRBV6-5	TRBD2	.	TRBJ2-7	CVSTPSGGAAEQYF	TGTGTCAGCACGCCCAGCGGGGGGGCAGCTGAGCAGTACTTC
TRBV19	TRBD2	.	TRBJ2-3	CASTSGNGWNTDTQYF	TGTGCCAGTACTAGCGGGAATGGGTGGAACACAGATACGCAGTATTTT
TRBV7-2	TRBD2	many	TRBJ2-3	CASSNRVAGGTDTQYF	TGTGCCAGCAGCAACCGGGTAGCGGGGGGGACAGATACGCAGTATTTT
TRBV29-1	TRBD1	many	TRBJ1-5	CSVRIQGDNQPQHF	TGCAGCGTTCGGATACAGGGGGATAATCAGCCCCAGCATTTT
TRBV6-2/TRBV6-3	.	many	TRBJ1-6	CASSEVNRGGSPLHF	TGTGCCAGCAGTGAAGTGAACCGGGGGGGTTCACCCCTCCACTTT
TRBV7-2	TRBD1	many	TRBJ1-5	CASSLASRTGGQPQHF	TGTGCCAGCAGCTTAGCTTCCCGGACAGGGGGTCAGCCCCAGCATTTT
TRBV4-2	.	many	TRBJ2-4	CASSQAELAKNIQYF	TGTGCCAGCAGCCAAGCAGAACTAGCCAAAAACATTCAGTACTTC
TRBV6-1	.	few	TRBJ2-3	CASSYEGLDTDTQYF	TGTGCCAGCAGTTACGAGGGCCTTGACACAGATACGCAGTATTTT
TRBV20-1	.	many	TRBJ1-1	CSARDMSSRDGTEAFF	TGCAGTGCTAGAGATATGAGTAGCAGGGATGGAACTGAAGCTTTCTTT
TRBV14	TRBD1	many	TRBJ1-2	CASSQVNRGLLGYTF	TGTGCCAGCAGCCAAGTCAACAGGGGGCTTCTAGGCTACACCTTC
TRBV30	.	many	TRBJ2-7	CAYGRARLSSEQYF	TGTGCCTATGGTAGGGCACGCTTATCGAGCGAGCAGTACTTC
TRBV28	TRBD1	many	TRBJ1-2	CASRGGTVFFYTF	TGTGCCAGCAGGGGGGGGACAGTCTTTTTCTACACCTTC